The clone carrying this T cell receptor (beta chain) showed up many times. No antigen is known for it. The library protocol tagged individual cDNA molecules with unique molecular identifiers. MiXCR, applied by TCRdb to the 5' RACE reads, yields one record per CDR3 protein. This sample has about 48,000 distinct CDR3 sequences; 7% to 9% occur once, and the top ten carry approximately 6.3%. The data were taken from a study of early T cells in non-severe SARS-CoV-2 infection. Overall study: The study sequenced bulk RNA from unsorted whole blood, with chains unpaired.

General observations from the study: VDJdb-based matching was biased toward anti-spike CD8 responses and missed private and CD4 specificities.

Trimming removed 2 bases from V and 6 bases from J, with 15 bases in between. The CDR3 has 15 amino acids. In germline, CDR1 is SGDLS, CDR2 YYNGEE. V and J are TRBV9 and TRBJ1-5, with D unresolved. This clonotype was sampled from an adult who was a healthcare worker with PCR-confirmed SARS-CoV-2 infection or an uninfected control (not recorded which). The sequenced sample was whole blood. The CDR3 DNA follows: TGTGCCAGCAGCGTTGGTGTCGGATCCAGTCAGCCCCAGCATTTT. It codes for CASSVGVGSSQPQHF.